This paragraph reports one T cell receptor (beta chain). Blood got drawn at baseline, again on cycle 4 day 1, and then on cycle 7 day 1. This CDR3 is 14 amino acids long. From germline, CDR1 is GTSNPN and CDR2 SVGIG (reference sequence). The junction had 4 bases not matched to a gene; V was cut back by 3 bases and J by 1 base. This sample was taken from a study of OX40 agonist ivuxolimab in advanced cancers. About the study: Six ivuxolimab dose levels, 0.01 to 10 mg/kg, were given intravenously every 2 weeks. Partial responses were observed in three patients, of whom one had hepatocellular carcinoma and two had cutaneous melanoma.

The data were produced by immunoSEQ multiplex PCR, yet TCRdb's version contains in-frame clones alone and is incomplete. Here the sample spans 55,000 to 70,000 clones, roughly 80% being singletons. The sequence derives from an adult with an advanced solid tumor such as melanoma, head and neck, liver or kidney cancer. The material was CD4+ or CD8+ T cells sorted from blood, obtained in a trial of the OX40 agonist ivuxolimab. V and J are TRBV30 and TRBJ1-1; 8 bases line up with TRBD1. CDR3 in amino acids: CAWSPGTGNTEAFF. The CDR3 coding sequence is TGTGCCTGGAGCCCCGGGACAGGGAACACTGAAGCTTTCTTT. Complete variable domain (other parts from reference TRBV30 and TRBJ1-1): SQTIHQWPATLVQPVGSPLSLECTVEGTSNPNLYWYRQAAGRGLQLLFYSVGIGQISSEVPQNLSASRPQDRQFILSSKKLLLSDSGFYLCAWSPGTGNTEAFFGQGTRLTVV.